One sample yielded the 7 T cell receptor beta chains listed below, sequenced in a study of blood T cell repertoires in COVID-19. Using immunoSEQ multiplex PCR, the repertoire was profiled, and TCRdb retains in-frame clones only, with some absent. The sample carries over 200,000 clones, 88% recorded once. Sequenced material: peripheral blood. The receptor set was obtained from a woman in her forties who had recovered from COVID-19.

The CDR3: CASSLGRAGGSYNEQFF. The CDR3 coding sequence is TGTGCCAGCAGCTTAGGGCGAGCGGGGGGGTCCTACAATGAGCAGTTCTTC. This chain uses TRBV7-2 with TRBJ2-1; 10 bases are shared with TRBD2. The CDR3 covers 17 residues. Germline-derived CDR1 and CDR2 are SGHTA and FQGNSA. V lost 1 base and J lost 1; bases outside the gene matches: 4.

This clone was counted once. This rearrangement joins TRBV30 to TRBJ1-6, with 10 positions matching TRBD1. The V segment lost 4 bases and the J segment 5 bases; nucleotides outside the gene matches: 14. Germline CDR1 is GTSNPN and CDR2 is SVGIG (reference sequence). This CDR3 is built from 18 residues. CDR3 DNA sequence: TGTGCCTGGACGCCCACCGGGACAGGGGTTTTGGATAATTCACCCCTCCACTTT. Translated: CAWTPTGTGVLDNSPLHF.

This rearrangement joins TRBV5-1 to TRBJ2-3; 10 nucleotides align to TRBD2. J lost 5 bases, V lost 0 bases, and 6 bases had no gene match. The CDR3 is 16 residues long. The V gene's germline CDR1 is SGHRS and CDR2 YFSETQ. CDR3 in amino acids: CASSLVSSGGLDTQYF. For the CDR3, the DNA is TGCGCCAGCAGCTTGGTGAGTAGCGGGGGGTTAGATACGCAGTATTTT.

A few counts support this clone. V usage is TRBV12-3 or TRBV12-4 and J usage is TRBJ1-1; 7 bases match TRBD1. Losses at the gene ends were 8 bases for V and 6 bases for J; bases not matched to a gene: 3. This CDR3 spans 11 amino acids. The CDR3 sequence: CASSQGAEAFF. The CDR3 coding sequence is TGTGCCAGCTCCCAGGGGGCTGAAGCTTTCTTT.

This chain uses TRBV9 with TRBJ1-2, with TRBD1 identical over 7 bases. The V and J ends lost 4 bases and 4 bases, in that order; junction bases with no gene match: 7. CDR1 and CDR2 (germline): SGDLS, YYNGEE. The CDR3 runs 14 residues. In DNA, the CDR3 is TGTGCCAGCAGCTCGTCGTACAGGGGCTATGGCTACACCTTC. Translation gives CASSSSYRGYGYTF.

This clone was seen a few times. The chain employs TRBV24-1 and TRBJ1-5; tentative D call: TRBD1 (5 bases). The CDR3 has 14 amino acids. CDR1 is KGHDR and CDR2 is SFDVKD in the germline V gene. Deletions cut 2 bases from V and 7 bases from J, with 11 bases between. The CDR3 spells CATSDSGLGQPQHF. CDR3 sequence (DNA): TGTGCCACCAGTGATTCAGGGCTGGGGCAGCCCCAGCATTTT.

As to this clone: A junction boundary mismatches the germline segment, possibly from a read error. The genes are TRBV28 and TRBJ1-5, with a possible D match to TRBD1 (5 bases). Germline V lookup: CDR1 MDHEN, CDR2 SYDVKM. The CDR3 length is 15 residues. The chain's CDR3 is CASSPGGTSDQPQHF. The CDR3 DNA reads as TGTGCCAGCAGCCCCGGGGGGACTAGCGATCAGCCCCAGCATTTT.